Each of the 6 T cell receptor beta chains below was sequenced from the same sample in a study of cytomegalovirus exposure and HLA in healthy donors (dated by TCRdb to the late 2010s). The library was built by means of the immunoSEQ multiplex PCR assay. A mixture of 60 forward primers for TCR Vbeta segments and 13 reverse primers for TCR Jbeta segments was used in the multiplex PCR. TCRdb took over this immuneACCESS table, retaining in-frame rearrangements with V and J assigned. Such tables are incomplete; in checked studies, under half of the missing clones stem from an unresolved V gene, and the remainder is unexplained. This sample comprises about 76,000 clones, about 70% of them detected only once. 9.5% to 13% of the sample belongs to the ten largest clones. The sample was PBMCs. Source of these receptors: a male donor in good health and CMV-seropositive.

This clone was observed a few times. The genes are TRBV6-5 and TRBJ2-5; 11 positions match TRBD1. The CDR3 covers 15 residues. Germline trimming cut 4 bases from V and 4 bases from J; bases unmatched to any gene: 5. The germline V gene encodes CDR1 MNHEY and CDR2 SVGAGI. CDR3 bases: TGTGCCAGCAGTTCCAAGGACAGGGGGCGAGAGACCCAGTACTTC. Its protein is CASSSKDRGRETQYF.

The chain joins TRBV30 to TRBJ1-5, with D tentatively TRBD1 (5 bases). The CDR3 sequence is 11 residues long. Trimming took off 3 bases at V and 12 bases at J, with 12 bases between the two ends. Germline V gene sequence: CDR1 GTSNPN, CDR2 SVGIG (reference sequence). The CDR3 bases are TGTGCCTGGAGCGATGGGGGGGTCCAGCATTTT. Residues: CAWSDGGVQHF.

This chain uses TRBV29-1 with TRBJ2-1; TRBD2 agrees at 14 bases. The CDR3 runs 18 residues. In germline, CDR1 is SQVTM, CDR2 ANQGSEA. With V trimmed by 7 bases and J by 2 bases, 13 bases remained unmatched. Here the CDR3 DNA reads TGCAGCGGCCGACACGGACTAGCGGGGGGCAAAGCCTACAATGAGCAGTTCTTC. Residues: CSGRHGLAGGKAYNEQFF.

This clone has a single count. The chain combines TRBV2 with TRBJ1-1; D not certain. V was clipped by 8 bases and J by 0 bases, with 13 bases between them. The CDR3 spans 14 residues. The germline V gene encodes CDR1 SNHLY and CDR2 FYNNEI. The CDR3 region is CASRMRGLNTEAFF. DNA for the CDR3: TGTGCCAGCCGAATGAGAGGGTTGAACACTGAAGCTTTCTTT.

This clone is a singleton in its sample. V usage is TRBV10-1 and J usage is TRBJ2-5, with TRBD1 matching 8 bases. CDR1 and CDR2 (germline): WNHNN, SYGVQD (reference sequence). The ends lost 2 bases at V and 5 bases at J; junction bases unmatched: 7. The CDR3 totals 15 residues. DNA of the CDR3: TGCGCCAGCAGTGAGCTGGCAGGGGGCCGGGAGACCCAGTACTTC. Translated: CASSELAGGRETQYF.

In DNA, the CDR3 is TGTGCCAGTAGTCTGCGGACTAGCGGGGGGGCCCGGGAGACCCAGTACTTC. Encoded protein: CASSLRTSGGARETQYF. The genes are TRBV19 and TRBJ2-5; 15 positions match TRBD2. This CDR3 spans 17 amino acids. The V segment lost 5 bases and the J segment 5 bases; nucleotides outside the gene matches: 9. Germline values: CDR1 LNHDA, CDR2 SQIVND (reference sequence).